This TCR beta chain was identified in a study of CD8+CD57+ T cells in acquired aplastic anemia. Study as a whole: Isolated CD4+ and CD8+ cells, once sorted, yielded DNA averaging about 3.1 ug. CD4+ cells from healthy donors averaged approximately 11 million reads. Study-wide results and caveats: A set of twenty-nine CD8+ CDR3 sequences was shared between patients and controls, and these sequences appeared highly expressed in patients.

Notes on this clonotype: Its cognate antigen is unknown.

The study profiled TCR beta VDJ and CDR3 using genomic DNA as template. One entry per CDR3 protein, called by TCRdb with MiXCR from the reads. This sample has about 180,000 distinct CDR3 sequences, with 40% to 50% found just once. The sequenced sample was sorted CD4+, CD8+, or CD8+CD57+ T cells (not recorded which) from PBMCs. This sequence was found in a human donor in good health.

The CDR3 loop is CASTLGQPDQPQHF. CDR3 coding DNA: TGTGCCAGCACCCTGGGACAGCCTGATCAGCCCCAGCATTTT. The chain has TRBV12-3 or TRBV12-4 and TRBJ1-5; 7 bases align to TRBD1. The V segment lost 7 bases and the J segment 5 bases; nucleotides outside the gene matches: 8. CDR3 size: 14 residues.